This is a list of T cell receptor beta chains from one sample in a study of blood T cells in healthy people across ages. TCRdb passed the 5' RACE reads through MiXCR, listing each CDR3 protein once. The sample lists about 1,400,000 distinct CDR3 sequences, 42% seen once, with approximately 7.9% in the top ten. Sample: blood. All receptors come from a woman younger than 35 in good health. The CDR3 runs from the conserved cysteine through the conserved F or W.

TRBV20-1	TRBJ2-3	CSAGRWGFPDDTQYF
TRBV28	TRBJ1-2	CASSLRAGGGGYTF
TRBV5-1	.	CASSSDRRLAGDNEQYF
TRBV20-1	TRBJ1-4	CSVKQGSINEKLFF
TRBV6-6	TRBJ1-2	CASREVGPYGYTF
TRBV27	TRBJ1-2	CASSVTAAPAGYTF
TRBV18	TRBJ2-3	CASSPSGPLDTQYF
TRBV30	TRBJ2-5	CAWSLGQGGEETQYF
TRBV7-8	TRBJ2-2	CASSLAVTGTNTGELFF
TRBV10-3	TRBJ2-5	CAISAGRLEGEAQYF
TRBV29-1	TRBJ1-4	CSVATGGNEKLFF
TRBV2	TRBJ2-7	CASSEARTGLSYEQYF
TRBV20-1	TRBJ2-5	CSARRTSGEITQETQYF
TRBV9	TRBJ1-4	CASSVDPDRDPIGKLFF
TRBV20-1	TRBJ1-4	CSARKVGGSTNEKLFF
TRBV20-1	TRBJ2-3	CSALQGGGTDTQYF
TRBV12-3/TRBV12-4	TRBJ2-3	CASSPTPPPSRADTQYF
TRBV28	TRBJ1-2	CASSSTKAQDIFYGYTF
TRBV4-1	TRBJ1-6	CASSPQGQGNSPLHF
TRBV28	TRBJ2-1	CASSSPGSNSYNEQFF
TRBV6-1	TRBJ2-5	CASSSVFRGQETQYF
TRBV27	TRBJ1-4	CASSLTPDDKLFF
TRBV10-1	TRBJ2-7	CARSGTPRDEQYF
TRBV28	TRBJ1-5	CASTRANQPQHF
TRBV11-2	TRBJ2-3	CASSTPSGSGRAGWFKDTQYF
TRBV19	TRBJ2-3	CASSRVRPDTQYF
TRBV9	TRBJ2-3	CASSVAWASGGATDTQYF
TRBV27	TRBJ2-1	CASRSGTGAYNEQFF
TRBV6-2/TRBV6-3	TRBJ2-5	CASSYSGLSQETQYF
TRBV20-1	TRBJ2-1	CSARRWGWNRTSGRATYNEQFF
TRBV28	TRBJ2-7	CASSPTGQGKLQYF
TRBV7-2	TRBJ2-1	CASSEREALYNEQFF
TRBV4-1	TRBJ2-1	CASSELPLLAGEDNEQFF
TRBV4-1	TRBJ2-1	CASSQGGRLVTNEQFF
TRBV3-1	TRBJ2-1	CASSQERAVNEQFF
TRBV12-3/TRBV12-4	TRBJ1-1	CASSWTAMNTEAFF
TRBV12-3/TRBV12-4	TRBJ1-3	CASKPQQGVGNTIYF
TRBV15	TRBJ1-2	CATSSGPYGYTF